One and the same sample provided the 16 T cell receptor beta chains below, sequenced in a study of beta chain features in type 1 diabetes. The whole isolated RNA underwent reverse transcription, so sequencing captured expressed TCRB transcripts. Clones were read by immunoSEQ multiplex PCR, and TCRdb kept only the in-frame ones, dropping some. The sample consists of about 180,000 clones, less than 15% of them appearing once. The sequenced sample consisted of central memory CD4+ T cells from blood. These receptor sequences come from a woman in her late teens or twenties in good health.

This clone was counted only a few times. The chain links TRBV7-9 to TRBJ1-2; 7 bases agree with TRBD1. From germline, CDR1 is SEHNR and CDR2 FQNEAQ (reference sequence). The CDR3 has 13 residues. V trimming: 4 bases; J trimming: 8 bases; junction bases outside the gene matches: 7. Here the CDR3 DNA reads TGTGCCAGCAGCTACTCAGGGGGTATGGGCTACACCTTC. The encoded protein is CASSYSGGMGYTF.

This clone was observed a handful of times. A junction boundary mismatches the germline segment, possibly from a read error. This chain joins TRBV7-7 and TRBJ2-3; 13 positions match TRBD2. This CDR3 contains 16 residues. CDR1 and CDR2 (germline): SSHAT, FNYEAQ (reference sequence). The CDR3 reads CASSQGTSGVTDTQYF. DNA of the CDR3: TGTGCTAGCAGCCAGGGGACTAGCGGGGTCACAGATACGCAGTATTTT.

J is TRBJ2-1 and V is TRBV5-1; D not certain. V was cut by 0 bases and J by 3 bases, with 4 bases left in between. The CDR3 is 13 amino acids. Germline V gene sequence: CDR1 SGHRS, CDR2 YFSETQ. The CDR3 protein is CASSLGSYNEQFF. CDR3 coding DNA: TGCGCCAGCAGCTTGGGGAGCTACAATGAGCAGTTCTTC.

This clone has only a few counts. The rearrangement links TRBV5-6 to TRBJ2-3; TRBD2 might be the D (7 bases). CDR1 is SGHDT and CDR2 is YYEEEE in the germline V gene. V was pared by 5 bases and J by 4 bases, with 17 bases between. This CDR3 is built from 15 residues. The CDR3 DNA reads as TGTGCCAGCAGTACGAGGGGGGGCGCCGCAGATACGCAGTATTTT. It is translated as CASSTRGGAADTQYF.

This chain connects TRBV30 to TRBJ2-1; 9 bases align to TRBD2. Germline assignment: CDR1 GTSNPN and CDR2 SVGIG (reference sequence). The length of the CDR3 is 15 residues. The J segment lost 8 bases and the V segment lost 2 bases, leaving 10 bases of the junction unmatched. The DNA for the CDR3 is TGTGCCTGGAGTTATCGGGGACTAGCTTCGGATGAGCAGTTCTTC. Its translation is CAWSYRGLASDEQFF.

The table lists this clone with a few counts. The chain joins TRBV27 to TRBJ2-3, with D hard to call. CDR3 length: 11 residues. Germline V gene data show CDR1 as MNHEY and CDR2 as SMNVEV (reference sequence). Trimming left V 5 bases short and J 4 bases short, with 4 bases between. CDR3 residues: CASSVADTQYF. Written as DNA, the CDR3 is TGTGCCAGCAGTGTCGCAGATACGCAGTATTTT.

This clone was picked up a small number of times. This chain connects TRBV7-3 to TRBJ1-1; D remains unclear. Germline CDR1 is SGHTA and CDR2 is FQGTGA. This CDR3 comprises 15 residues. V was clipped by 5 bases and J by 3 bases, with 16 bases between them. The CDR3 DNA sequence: TGTGCCAGCAGCGAAGTGGGAGGGCGCTACACTGAAGCTTTCTTT. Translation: CASSEVGGRYTEAFF.

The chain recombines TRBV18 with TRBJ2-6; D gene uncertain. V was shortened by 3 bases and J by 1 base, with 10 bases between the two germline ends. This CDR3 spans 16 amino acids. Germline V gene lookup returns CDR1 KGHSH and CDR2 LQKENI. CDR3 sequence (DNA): TGTGCCAGCTCACCGACTCGCGGTTCTGGGGCCAACGTCCTGACTTTC. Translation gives CASSPTRGSGANVLTF.

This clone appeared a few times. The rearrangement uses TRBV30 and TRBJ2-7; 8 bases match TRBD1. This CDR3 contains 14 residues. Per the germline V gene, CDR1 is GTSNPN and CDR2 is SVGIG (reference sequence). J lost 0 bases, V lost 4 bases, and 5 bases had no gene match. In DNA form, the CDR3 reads TGTGCCTGGACCGCCGGACAGGGCTCCTACGAGCAGTACTTC. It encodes CAWTAGQGSYEQYF.

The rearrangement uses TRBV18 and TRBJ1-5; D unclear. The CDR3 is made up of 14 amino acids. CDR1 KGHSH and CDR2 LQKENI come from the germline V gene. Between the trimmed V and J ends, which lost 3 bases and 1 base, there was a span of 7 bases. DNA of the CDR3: TGTGCCAGCTCACCGGCAGGCAGCAATCAGCCCCAGCATTTT. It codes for CASSPAGSNQPQHF. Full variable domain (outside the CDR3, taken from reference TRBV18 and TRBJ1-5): NAGVMQNPRHLVRRRGQEARLRCSPMKGHSHVYWYRQLPEEGLKFMVYLQKENIIDESGMPKERFSAEFPKEGPSILRIQQVVRGDSAAYFCASSPAGSNQPQHFGDGTRLSIL.

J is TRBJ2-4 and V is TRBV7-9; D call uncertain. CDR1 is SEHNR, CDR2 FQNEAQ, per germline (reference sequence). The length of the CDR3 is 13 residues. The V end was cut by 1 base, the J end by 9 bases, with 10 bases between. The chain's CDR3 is CASSLGGSFIQYF. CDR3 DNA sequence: TGTGCCAGCAGCTTAGGCGGCAGTTTCATTCAGTACTTC.

CDR3 region: CASSLVGSGYGYTF. CDR3 coding DNA: TGTGCCAGCAGCTTAGTCGGGAGCGGATATGGCTACACCTTC. The chain uses TRBV7-2 and TRBJ1-2; D uncertain. The CDR3 loop spans 14 amino acids. V was pared by 1 base and J by 5 bases, with 11 bases between. Germline values: CDR1 SGHTA, CDR2 FQGNSA.

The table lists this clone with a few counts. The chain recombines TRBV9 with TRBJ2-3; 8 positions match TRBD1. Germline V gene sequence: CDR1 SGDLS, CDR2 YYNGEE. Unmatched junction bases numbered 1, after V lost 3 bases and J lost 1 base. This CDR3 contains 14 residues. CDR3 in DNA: TGTGCCAGCAGCGACAGGGGGGGCACAGATACGCAGTATTTT. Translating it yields CASSDRGGTDTQYF.

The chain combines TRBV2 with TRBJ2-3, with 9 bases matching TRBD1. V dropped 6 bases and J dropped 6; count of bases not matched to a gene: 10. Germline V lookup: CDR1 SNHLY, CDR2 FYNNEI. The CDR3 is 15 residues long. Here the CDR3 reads CASSAGTGRIDTQYF. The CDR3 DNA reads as TGTGCCAGCAGCGCCGGGACAGGGAGAATCGATACGCAGTATTTT.

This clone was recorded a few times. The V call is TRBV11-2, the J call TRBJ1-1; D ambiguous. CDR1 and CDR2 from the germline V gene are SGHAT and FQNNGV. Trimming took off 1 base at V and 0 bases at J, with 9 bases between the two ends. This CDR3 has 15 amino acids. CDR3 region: CASSLAGSLNTEAFF. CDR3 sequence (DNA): TGTGCCAGCAGCTTAGCAGGCAGTTTGAACACTGAAGCTTTCTTT.

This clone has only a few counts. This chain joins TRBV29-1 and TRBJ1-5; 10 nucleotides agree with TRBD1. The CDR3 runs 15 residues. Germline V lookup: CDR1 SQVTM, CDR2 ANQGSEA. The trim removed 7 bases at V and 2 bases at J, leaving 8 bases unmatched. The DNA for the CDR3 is TGCAGCGCCAAAACCGGGACAGGGGGCAATCAGCCCCAGCATTTT. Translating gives CSAKTGTGGNQPQHF.